This TCR beta chain is drawn from a study of CD8 T cells in ankylosing spondylitis. Overall study results and limits: Enrichment of disease-linked clones was reportedly significant in matched ankylosing spondylitis synovial fluid. A subset of motif variants has previously been described in the synovial fluid and blood of reactive arthritis.

This clonotype came up many times. Its antigen is undetermined. CDR1 and CDR2 (germline): SQVTM, ANQGSEA. There are 15 residues in the CDR3. V dropped 3 bases and J dropped 4; count of bases not matched to a gene: 8. Researchers built TCR beta libraries using quantitative 5'-RACE with molecular barcodes. TCRdb itself ran the 5' RACE reads through MiXCR, one entry per CDR3 protein. This sample has 200,000 to 300,000 distinct CDR3 sequences; over 8.5% occur once, and the top ten carry roughly 6.8%. The origin of this receptor is a male donor with ankylosing spondylitis or in good health (not recorded which). Sequenced material: blood, either unsorted or a sorted T cell fraction (not recorded which). This rearrangement joins TRBV29-1 to TRBJ2-1, with 8 bases lining up with TRBD1. Here the CDR3 DNA reads TGCAGCGTTGAGTTTCCGGACAGGGCATACAATGAGCAGTTCTTC. It codes for CSVEFPDRAYNEQFF.